This is a list of T cell receptor beta chains from one sample in a study of beta chain features in type 1 diabetes. The repertoire was sequenced with immunoSEQ multiplex PCR; TCRdb's copy has only in-frame clones and lacks some. This repertoire shows about 660,000 clones, around 15% found once; its top ten account for 0.04%. Material: naive CD4+ T cells from blood. All receptors come from a young man with type 1 diabetes. Both conserved end residues are part of each CDR3. Fields, in order: D gene, J gene, clone size, V gene, CDR3 protein, CDR3 DNA. The D gene is left open where the match is weak. Part of the rows lack a size; the others show once, few, many or a class for expanded clones.

>.|TRBJ1-1|.|TRBV7-2
CASSLGGAPRTEAFF
TGTGCCAGCAGCTTAGGGGGGGCGCCCCGGACTGAAGCTTTCTTT
>.|TRBJ2-1|few|TRBV19
CASSIPYNEQFF
TGTGCCAGTAGTATCCCCTACAATGAGCAGTTCTTC
>.|TRBJ1-4|few|TRBV30
CAWSGRINEKLFF
TGTGCCTGGAGCGGACGGATCAATGAAAAACTGTTTTTT
>.|TRBJ2-7|.|TRBV5-1
CASSLAEESYEQYF
TGCGCCAGCAGCTTGGCGGAGGAGTCCTACGAGCAGTACTTC
>.|TRBJ1-2|few|TRBV10-3
CAIRAVDYGYTF
TGTGCCATCCGAGCGGTTGACTATGGCTACACCTTC
>.|TRBJ1-2|.|TRBV5-1
CASSLGGTSSPRGYTF
TGCGCCAGCAGCTTAGGGGGTACTTCATCTCCACGTGGCTACACCTTC
>.|TRBJ1-1|.|TRBV30
CAWSWQGRAFF
TGTGCCTGGAGTTGGCAAGGACGAGCTTTCTTT
>.|TRBJ2-1|few|TRBV7-3
CASSLWGNEQFF
TGTGCCAGCAGCTTATGGGGGAATGAGCAGTTCTTC
>.|TRBJ2-1|.|TRBV18
CASSPGGRAGEQFF
TGTGCCAGCTCACCTGGGGGAAGGGCGGGTGAGCAGTTCTTC
>.|TRBJ2-7|few|TRBV2
CASSESGEQYF
TGTGCCAGCAGTGAATCGGGCGAGCAGTACTTC
>.|TRBJ2-5|.|TRBV28
CASGSGRSETQYF
TGTGCCAGCGGCTCGGGCCGAAGCGAGACCCAGTACTTC
>.|TRBJ1-1|.|TRBV5-4
CASSVDGNTEAFF
TGTGCCAGCAGCGTCGACGGGAACACTGAAGCTTTCTTT
>.|TRBJ1-2|.|TRBV7-9
CASSSRGAGTF
TGTGCCAGCAGCTCCCGTGGCGCGGGCACCTTC
>.|TRBJ1-1|.|TRBV29-1
CSVGGVLNTEAFF
TGCAGCGTTGGAGGGGTACTGAACACTGAAGCTTTCTTT
>.|TRBJ1-2|.|TRBV9
CASSVAQGEDGYTF
TGTGCCAGCAGCGTAGCACAGGGAGAGGATGGCTACACCTTC
>.|TRBJ2-1|.|TRBV28
CASSSGGFNEQFF
TGTGCCAGCAGCTCAGGGGGGTTCAATGAGCAGTTCTTC
>TRBD2|TRBJ2-7|few|TRBV13
CASSLVASGSYEQYF
TGTGCCAGCAGCTTAGTGGCTAGCGGCTCTTACGAGCAGTACTTC
>.|TRBJ1-2|few|TRBV14
CASSLDRRGSGGYTF
TGTGCCAGCAGCCTCGACCGCCGCGGATCGGGTGGCTACACCTTC
>.|TRBJ2-7|.|TRBV7-2
CASSLWESYEQYF
TGTGCCAGCAGCTTATGGGAATCGTACGAGCAGTACTTC
>.|TRBJ2-7|.|TRBV7-9
CASSLEGHLKAYEQYF
TGTGCCAGCAGCTTAGAGGGACACCTCAAAGCCTACGAGCAGTACTTC
>.|TRBJ1-6|.|TRBV7-3
CASSYSSRGNSPLHF
TGTGCCAGCAGCTACTCATCAAGGGGGAATTCACCCCTCCACTTT
>.|TRBJ2-3|.|TRBV28
CASQPAATDTQYF
TGTGCCTCGCAGCCGGCGGCCACAGATACGCAGTATTTT
>TRBD1|TRBJ2-1|few|TRBV13
CASSTPPGQGAYEQFF
TGTGCCAGCAGCACGCCGCCGGGACAGGGGGCATATGAGCAGTTCTTC
>TRBD1|TRBJ1-4|.|TRBV28
CASSFQGAANEKLFF
TGTGCCAGCAGTTTTCAGGGGGCCGCTAATGAAAAACTGTTTTTT
>TRBD2|TRBJ2-1|few|TRBV9
CASSVAGSGVYNEQFF
TGTGCCAGCAGCGTAGCGGGTAGCGGGGTCTACAATGAGCAGTTCTTC
>.|TRBJ1-2|.|TRBV16
CASSPPLIYGYTF
TGTGCCAGCAGCCCTCCGCTTATCTATGGCTACACCTTC
>.|TRBJ1-1|few|TRBV7-2
CASGLTPGTEAFF
TGTGCCAGCGGACTTACCCCTGGCACTGAAGCTTTCTTT
>TRBD1|TRBJ1-1|few|TRBV29-1
CSGGQGVEAFF
TGCAGCGGCGGACAGGGGGTTGAAGCTTTCTTT
>TRBD1|TRBJ1-6|.|TRBV30
CAWSGDRGASPLHF
TGTGCCTGGAGTGGTGACAGGGGGGCCTCACCCCTCCACTTT
>TRBD1|TRBJ1-2|.|TRBV19
CASSLAGRRGHGYTF
TGTGCCAGTAGTTTGGCTGGTCGGAGGGGGCATGGCTACACCTTC
>.|TRBJ2-7|.|TRBV6-5
CASSYIQGTFYEQYF
TGTGCCAGCAGTTACATACAGGGAACGTTCTACGAGCAGTACTTC
>TRBD1|TRBJ1-1|.|TRBV9
CASSVDSQGWSTEAFF
TGTGCCAGCAGCGTAGACTCACAGGGGTGGAGCACTGAAGCTTTCTTT
>.|TRBJ1-2|.|TRBV25-1
CASSYREFYGYTF
TGTGCCAGCAGCTACAGGGAATTCTATGGCTACACCTTC
>.|TRBJ2-7|once|TRBV7-2
CASSSGGSSYEQYF
TGTGCCAGCAGCTCCGGGGGAAGCTCCTACGAGCAGTACTTC
>.|TRBJ1-1|.|TRBV11-1
CASSLVLGGNTEAFF
TGTGCCAGCAGCTTAGTTCTAGGCGGAAACACTGAAGCTTTCTTT
>.|TRBJ2-2|.|TRBV7-9
CASSAYGVFAGELFF
TGTGCCAGCAGCGCGTATGGGGTCTTCGCCGGGGAGCTGTTTTTT
>TRBD2|TRBJ2-7|.|TRBV7-6
CASSSGPGLAYEQYF
TGTGCCAGCAGCTCCGGCCCCGGACTAGCCTACGAGCAGTACTTC
>.|TRBJ2-1|few|TRBV5-1
CASSLPLTAREQFF
TGCGCCAGCAGCTTGCCCCTGACTGCTCGGGAGCAGTTCTTC
>TRBD1|TRBJ2-7|once|TRBV4-2
CASSQDRRGGVEQYF
TGTGCCAGCAGCCAAGATCGGAGAGGGGGCGTCGAGCAGTACTTC
>TRBD2|TRBJ2-7|.|TRBV9
CASSVDPSGNYEQYF
TGTGCCAGCAGCGTAGATCCTAGCGGGAACTACGAGCAGTACTTC
>.|TRBJ1-3|.|TRBV4-3
CASSQGTTSGNTIYF
TGCGCCAGCAGCCAAGGGACAACCTCTGGAAACACCATATATTTT
>.|TRBJ1-5|.|TRBV1
CTSSQVRRADQPQHF
TGCACCAGCAGCCAAGTTCGCAGGGCTGATCAGCCCCAGCATTTT
>.|TRBJ1-1|.|TRBV29-1
CSGAGSGTEAFF
TGCAGCGGCGCTGGATCTGGGACTGAAGCTTTCTTT
>.|TRBJ2-1|.|TRBV2
CASTEVNEQFF
TGTGCCAGCACAGAAGTCAATGAGCAGTTCTTC
>TRBD1|TRBJ2-7|.|TRBV5-1
CASSDPQGAYEQYF
TGCGCCAGCAGCGACCCACAGGGGGCCTACGAGCAGTACTTC
>.|TRBJ1-3|few|TRBV28
CASSSVPPNSGNTIYF
TGTGCCAGCAGTTCCGTTCCTCCAAACTCTGGAAACACCATATATTTT